These 11 T cell receptor beta chains share one sample of origin, sequenced in a study of T cells in localized non-small cell lung cancer. Method: immunoSEQ multiplex PCR; TCRdb's copy keeps in-frame clones and lacks some. The table includes 34,000 or so clones, 85% to 95% detected once. The sequencing here drew on peripheral blood, taken before any cancer treatment. These receptors originate from an older female donor with stage I lung adenocarcinoma.

The chain uses TRBV7-9 and TRBJ1-1; tentatively, D is TRBD1 (6 bases). The V gene lost 0 bases and the J gene lost 5 bases, with 13 bases spanning the gap. Germline CDR1 is SEHNR and CDR2 is FQNEAQ (reference sequence). The CDR3 covers 15 residues. The CDR3 here is CASSLALQGGTEAFF. The DNA for the CDR3 is TGTGCCAGCAGCTTAGCGCTACAGGGTGGAACTGAAGCTTTCTTT.

The gene calls are TRBV5-1 and TRBJ2-7, with 7 bases fitting TRBD1. The CDR3 runs 15 residues. The trim removed 0 bases at V and 0 bases at J, leaving 3 bases unmatched. Germline CDR1 SGHRS, CDR2 YFSETQ. CDR3 loop: CASSLEGASSYEQYF. Here the CDR3 DNA reads TGCGCCAGCAGCTTGGAGGGGGCCTCCTCCTACGAGCAGTACTTC.

This clone is a singleton in its sample. The V gene is TRBV4-3, the J gene TRBJ2-1; 9 bases are a match to TRBD2. The CDR3 is 16 residues long. CDR1 is LGHNA and CDR2 is YSLEER in the germline V gene. V trimming: 2 bases; J trimming: 3 bases; junction bases outside the gene matches: 5. The CDR3 region is CASSQKAGGLYNEQFF. CDR3 coding DNA: TGCGCCAGCAGCCAAAAAGCGGGGGGTCTCTACAATGAGCAGTTCTTC.

This clone was detected only once. This chain connects TRBV25-1 to TRBJ1-5; 10 positions agree with TRBD1. Germline CDR1 is MGHDK and CDR2 is SYGVNS. The V and J ends lost 4 bases and 6 bases, in that order; junction bases with no gene match: 0. The CDR3 is made up of 13 amino acids. The CDR3: CASSGTGGQPQHF. The CDR3 DNA reads as TGTGCCAGCAGTGGGACAGGGGGTCAGCCCCAGCATTTT.

CDR3 in amino acids: CSVEDSLPGYTEAFF. The CDR3 DNA sequence: TGCAGCGTTGAAGACTCCCTCCCAGGGTACACTGAAGCTTTCTTT. The V gene is TRBV29-1, the J gene TRBJ1-1, with TRBD1 as a possible D gene (5 bases). V was trimmed by 0 bases and J by 3 bases, leaving 14 bases between them. The CDR3 runs 15 residues. Germline-derived CDR1 and CDR2 are SQVTM and ANQGSEA.

The chain carries TRBV2 and TRBJ2-3; 8 positions agree with TRBD1. Germline CDR1 and CDR2: SNHLY and FYNNEI. The junction had 6 bases not matched to a gene; V was cut back by 4 bases and J by 3 bases. The CDR3 length is 15 residues. For the CDR3, the DNA is TGTGCCAGCAGTGGGAACAGGGGGTTTACAGATACGCAGTATTTT. It is translated as CASSGNRGFTDTQYF.

The CDR3 bases are TGTGCCAGCAGCTTAGGGACAGGGGGCGCGAACACCGGGGAGCTGTTTTTT. Translating it yields CASSLGTGGANTGELFF. This chain connects TRBV7-8 to TRBJ2-2; 11 nucleotides agree with TRBD1. CDR1 is SGHVS, CDR2 FQNEAQ, per germline. With V trimmed by 1 base and J by 0 bases, 1 base remained unmatched. This CDR3 has 17 amino acids.

V is TRBV7-2 and J is TRBJ1-1; possibly TRBD1 for D (5 bases). With 6 bases removed from V and 1 base from J, the gap between germline ends came to 12 bases. In germline, CDR1 is SGHTA, CDR2 FQGNSA. The CDR3 runs to 14 residues. CDR3 sequence reads: CASRGGQGNTEAFF. In DNA, the CDR3 is TGTGCCAGCAGGGGGGGTCAGGGGAACACTGAAGCTTTCTTT.

The rearrangement joins TRBV11-2 to TRBJ2-2, with D perhaps TRBD1 or TRBD2 (6 bases each). Germline assignment: CDR1 SGHAT and CDR2 FQNNGV. The CDR3 spans 16 residues. V lost 11 bases, J lost 6 bases, and 25 bases lay in between. DNA for the CDR3: TGTGCCGAGGGGGGCGCAGGAAGTGTTAGGGCCGGGGAGCTGTTTTTT. It encodes CAEGGAGSVRAGELFF.

The chain employs TRBV12-5 and TRBJ1-3; unclear D gene. Germline CDR1 is LGHNT and CDR2 is FRNRAP. The CDR3 length is 15 residues. V was pared by 2 bases and J by 4 bases, with 12 bases between. The CDR3 protein is CASGLSLSSGNTIYF. Here the CDR3 DNA reads TGTGCTAGTGGTTTGTCACTCAGTTCCGGAAACACCATATATTTT.

The V gene is TRBV7-9, the J gene TRBJ2-1; D is perhaps TRBD1 or TRBD2 (5 bases each). The CDR3 length is 13 residues. With 5 bases removed from V and 9 bases from J, the gap between germline ends came to 14 bases. Germline CDR1 SEHNR, CDR2 FQNEAQ (reference sequence). CDR3 DNA: TGTGCCAGCAGCCCAGGGACCAGCGGTGAGCAGTTCTTC. Protein: CASSPGTSGEQFF.